The entry that follows covers one T cell receptor beta chain sequence. Its target is not known. On average, the one heparinised blood draw given by each donor was 90 to 150 mL. Sorting of CD4+ naive, central memory, regulatory and stem cell-like memory cells was performed via CD45RO/CCR7/CD25/CD127/CD95/CD27. As every portion of the isolated RNA was reverse transcribed, the sequencing read expressed TCRB transcripts. The method was immunoSEQ multiplex PCR; TCRdb's version includes in-frame clones alone and lacks a portion of them. The data contain 550,000 to 850,000 clones, about an eighth of them singletons. The data were obtained in a study of beta chain features in type 1 diabetes. Overall study findings and caveats: Still unanswered here is whether HLA type influences TCRB rearrangement. Type 1 diabetes patients showed a moderate but significant shortening of TCRB CDR3s in all four CD4+ subsets. Insertion counts at VDJ junctions were lower in type 1 diabetes patients, who also showed more deletions there.

The receptor comes from a man younger than 35 with type 1 diabetes. Sequencing used naive CD4+ T cells from blood.

The CDR3 bases are TGTGCCAGCGGGGACAGGGGTAGCACTGAAGCTTTCTTT. Its translation is CASGDRGSTEAFF. The chain carries TRBV14 and TRBJ1-1, with 10 bases matching TRBD1. CDR1 and CDR2 from the germline V gene are SGHDN and FVKESK. Germline trimming cut 8 bases from V and 4 bases from J; bases unmatched to any gene: 4. The CDR3 covers 13 residues.